This T cell receptor beta chain stems from a study of control samples from healthy donors and cancer patients (dated by TCRdb to the early 2020s). As encoded in the germline V gene, CDR1 is MGHRA while CDR2 is YSYEKL. Including the terminal cysteine and phenylalanine, the CDR3 comprises 11 residues. The retained sequence is limited to the CDR3, 33 bases, with the frame set at the first base. Trimming removed 6 bases from V and 1 base from J, leaving 0 bases between the germline ends. Points on this clone: Its binding antigen is unknown. No base-level quality is on record; no much larger clone is a single base apart.

Libraries were made using the immunoSEQ multiplex PCR assay. In TCRdb, the immuneACCESS table is reduced to in-frame sequences with V and J assigned. These tables do not hold every clone; where another copy was compared, an unresolved V gene accounts for under half, and the others remain unexplained. Across this sample there are 120,000 to 150,000 clones, with about nine tenths seen only once. Approximately 3% of the sample is held by the ten biggest clonotypes. This TCR came from a man under 40 in good health. Recombination linked TRBV4-1 to TRBJ2-2, with the D gene not confidently named. What was sequenced was blood. CDR3 region: CASRNTGELFF. The nucleotides are TGCGCCAGCAGGAACACCGGGGAGCTGTTTTTT.